A selection of T cell receptor beta chains follows, all from one sample in a study of preoperative IRX-2 immunotherapy in early breast cancer. Assay used: immunoSEQ multiplex PCR; TCRdb lists only in-frame clones, some missing. The table lists around 88,000 clones, roughly 90% of them singletons, with about 2.1% in the top ten. This specimen was tumor tissue, taken after IRX-2 immunotherapy. These TCRs come from a human donor with breast cancer. CDR3s include the opening cysteine and the closing phenylalanine or tryptophan. D genes are given only for firm matches. Some rows mark clone size as missing; the rest say once, few, many or name a class of expanded clone.

d_gene: NA
abundance: many
j_gene: TRBJ2-1
v_gene: TRBV11-3
CDR3aa: CASSLGTGDLFYNEQFF
CDR3nt: TGTGCCAGCAGCTTGGGTACGGGGGATCTTTTCTACAATGAGCAGTTCTTC

d_gene: NA
abundance: NA
j_gene: TRBJ2-5
v_gene: TRBV6-4
CDR3aa: CASSYGVGGAETQYF
CDR3nt: TGTGCCAGCAGTTACGGGGTAGGAGGGGCAGAGACCCAGTACTTC

d_gene: NA
abundance: NA
j_gene: TRBJ1-3
v_gene: TRBV6-8
CDR3aa: CASSYGLDYTIYF
CDR3nt: TGTGCCAGCAGTTACGGGTTGGACTACACCATATATTTT

d_gene: NA
abundance: NA
j_gene: TRBJ2-7
v_gene: TRBV6-8
CDR3aa: CASSYDRGPYEQYF
CDR3nt: TGTGCCAGCAGTTACGACCGGGGGCCCTACGAGCAGTACTTC

d_gene: NA
abundance: NA
j_gene: TRBJ2-7
v_gene: TRBV5-1
CDR3aa: CASSLGGGEGGYEQYF
CDR3nt: TGCGCCAGCAGCTTGGGAGGGGGAGAGGGTGGCTACGAGCAGTACTTC

d_gene: NA
abundance: once
j_gene: TRBJ2-7
v_gene: TRBV15
CDR3aa: CATRGGSSSSYEQYF
CDR3nt: TGTGCCACCAGAGGGGGATCTAGTAGCTCCTACGAGCAGTACTTC

d_gene: NA
abundance: NA
j_gene: TRBJ1-6
v_gene: TRBV30
CDR3aa: CAWRGSGSPLHF
CDR3nt: TGTGCCTGGAGGGGTTCTGGTTCACCCCTCCACTTT

d_gene: NA
abundance: NA
j_gene: TRBJ2-2
v_gene: TRBV18
CDR3aa: CASSPWSGVPGELFF
CDR3nt: TGTGCCAGCTCACCATGGAGCGGAGTCCCCGGGGAGCTGTTTTTT

d_gene: NA
abundance: NA
j_gene: TRBJ1-2
v_gene: TRBV1
CDR3aa: CASSQDPGTGYGYTF
CDR3nt: TGCGCCAGCAGCCAAGATCCCGGGACAGGTTATGGCTACACCTTC

d_gene: NA
abundance: NA
j_gene: TRBJ1-5
v_gene: TRBV1
CDR3aa: CASSQSGTGVQPQHF
CDR3nt: TGCGCCAGCAGCCAATCGGGGACAGGGGTTCAGCCCCAGCATTTT

d_gene: NA
abundance: NA
j_gene: TRBJ2-1
v_gene: TRBV12-2
CDR3aa: CASRLAISGGAGFF
CDR3nt: TGTGCAAGTCGCTTAGCGATAAGCGGGGGGGCCGGGTTCTTC

d_gene: TRBD1
abundance: NA
j_gene: TRBJ1-3
v_gene: TRBV18
CDR3aa: CASQTGDGNTIYF
CDR3nt: TGTGCCAGCCAGACAGGGGACGGAAACACCATATATTTT

d_gene: TRBD1
abundance: NA
j_gene: TRBJ1-1
v_gene: TRBV5-1
CDR3aa: CASSLPGQILNTEAFF
CDR3nt: TGCGCCAGCAGCCTACCGGGACAGATCCTGAACACTGAAGCTTTCTTT

d_gene: NA
abundance: once
j_gene: TRBJ2-3
v_gene: TRBV7-7
CDR3aa: CASSLVVAGTDTQYF
CDR3nt: TGTGCCAGCAGCTTGGTTGTAGCGGGCACAGATACGCAGTATTTT

d_gene: TRBD2
abundance: NA
j_gene: TRBJ2-2
v_gene: TRBV19
CDR3aa: CASSIGGGHTGELFF
CDR3nt: TGTGCCAGTAGTATAGGCGGGGGGCACACCGGGGAGCTGTTTTTT

d_gene: NA
abundance: NA
j_gene: TRBJ1-5
v_gene: TRBV19
CDR3aa: CASSIGGAANQPQHF
CDR3nt: TGTGCCAGTAGTATAGGGGGGGCAGCTAATCAGCCCCAGCATTTT

d_gene: TRBD2
abundance: NA
j_gene: TRBJ2-3
v_gene: TRBV25-1
CDR3aa: CASSDPKAGVGTDTQYF
CDR3nt: TGTGCCAGCAGTGACCCGAAAGCGGGAGTCGGCACAGATACGCAGTATTTT

d_gene: NA
abundance: NA
j_gene: TRBJ1-3
v_gene: TRBV11-3
CDR3aa: CASSYGTYSGNTIYF
CDR3nt: TGTGCCAGCAGCTATGGGACCTACTCTGGAAACACCATATATTTT

d_gene: TRBD2
abundance: NA
j_gene: TRBJ2-3
v_gene: TRBV18
CDR3aa: CASSPRTSGGTDTQYF
CDR3nt: TGTGCCAGCTCACCCCGGACTAGCGGGGGGACAGATACGCAGTATTTT

d_gene: NA
abundance: NA
j_gene: TRBJ1-2
v_gene: TRBV6-4
CDR3aa: CASVSGDGYTF
CDR3nt: TGTGCCAGCGTAAGCGGCGATGGCTACACCTTC

d_gene: NA
abundance: NA
j_gene: TRBJ2-1
v_gene: TRBV22-1
CDR3aa: CASRSRKAGERNEQFF
CDR3nt: TGTGCCAGCAGGTCCAGGAAAGCGGGAGAGCGCAATGAGCAGTTCTTC

d_gene: TRBD1
abundance: NA
j_gene: TRBJ1-1
v_gene: TRBV6-7
CDR3aa: CASSSPLWTGTEAFF
CDR3nt: TGTGCCAGCAGTTCCCCCCTTTGGACAGGGACTGAAGCTTTCTTT

d_gene: NA
abundance: NA
j_gene: TRBJ2-7
v_gene: TRBV10-3
CDR3aa: CAISESPGPKNEQYF
CDR3nt: TGTGCCATCAGTGAGTCACCGGGGCCGAAGAACGAGCAGTACTTC

d_gene: NA
abundance: NA
j_gene: TRBJ1-2
v_gene: TRBV18
CDR3aa: CASSLRDNNYGYTF
CDR3nt: TGTGCCAGCTCACTGCGGGACAATAACTATGGCTACACCTTC

d_gene: NA
abundance: many
j_gene: TRBJ2-2
v_gene: TRBV6-8
CDR3aa: CASSSLGRELFF
CDR3nt: TGTGCCAGCAGTTCCCTGGGGCGGGAGCTGTTTTTT

d_gene: TRBD1
abundance: NA
j_gene: TRBJ2-3
v_gene: TRBV29-1
CDR3aa: CSVEKGAASTDTQYF
CDR3nt: TGCAGCGTTGAAAAGGGGGCGGCTAGCACAGATACGCAGTATTTT

d_gene: NA
abundance: NA
j_gene: TRBJ2-2
v_gene: TRBV7-1
CDR3aa: CASSLDAYTGELFF
CDR3nt: TGTGCCAGCAGCTTAGATGCCTACACCGGGGAGCTGTTTTTT

d_gene: TRBD2
abundance: NA
j_gene: TRBJ2-3
v_gene: TRBV14
CDR3aa: CASSQEREAGGGDTQYF
CDR3nt: TGTGCCAGCAGCCAAGAGCGCGAAGCGGGGGGCGGAGATACGCAGTATTTT

d_gene: TRBD1
abundance: NA
j_gene: TRBJ1-1
v_gene: TRBV5-1
CDR3aa: CASSLAGQGDTEAFF
CDR3nt: TGCGCCAGCAGCTTGGCGGGACAGGGAGACACTGAAGCTTTCTTT

d_gene: NA
abundance: NA
j_gene: TRBJ2-5
v_gene: TRBV5-1
CDR3aa: CASSLRGGTSLETQYF
CDR3nt: TGCGCCAGCAGCTTGAGGGGCGGCACTTCTCTGGAGACCCAGTACTTC

d_gene: TRBD2
abundance: NA
j_gene: TRBJ2-1
v_gene: TRBV2
CDR3aa: CASSVRSLAGGSYNEQFF
CDR3nt: TGTGCCAGCAGCGTCAGATCACTAGCGGGGGGTTCCTACAATGAGCAGTTCTTC

d_gene: TRBD1
abundance: NA
j_gene: TRBJ2-2
v_gene: TRBV19
CDR3aa: CASRPVDRGTGRELFF
CDR3nt: TGTGCCAGTAGACCGGTGGACAGGGGTACCGGAAGGGAGCTGTTTTTT

d_gene: NA
abundance: NA
j_gene: TRBJ1-1
v_gene: TRBV14
CDR3aa: CASSHLDRIYTEAFF
CDR3nt: TGTGCCAGCAGCCATCTTGACAGAATCTACACTGAAGCTTTCTTT